This T cell receptor (beta chain) was sequenced for a study of T cells in localized non-small cell lung cancer (dated by TCRdb to 2018 to 2020). Turning to the overall study: The study examined T cell repertoires in 200 to 300 patients with early-stage NSCLC and compared tumors with uninvolved tumor-adjacent lungs. Of the NSCLC patients, fewer than 150 were male and roughly 110 were female, and the mean age was approximately 69 years. The cohort consisted of approximately 220 treatment-naive NSCLC patients whose localized lung tumors had been resected. Beyond this particular receptor, the publication reports: Since the design was exploratory, TCR variables were selected using unadjusted p-values with no false-discovery rate correction. Uninvolved tumor-adjacent lung showed the highest T cell clonality, higher than tumor, which suggests more focused antigenic responses in the adjacent lung. A median of roughly 58 of the top 100 tumor clones were detected in paired uninvolved adjacent lung, and around 27 of these tumor clones were also found among the top 100 clones of the paired uninvolved adjacent lung. Because multi-region sequencing of the tumors was not done, intratumor heterogeneity could not be ruled out. Longer overall survival was associated with higher T cell density in blood, whereas shorter survival was associated with higher clonality in adjacent lung.

TCR beta CDR3 regions were sequenced from DNA using the immunoSEQ Assay. Turning to the authors' computational methods: T cell density was computed as TCR beta template counts normalized to usable DNA estimated by amplifying housekeeping genes. The preseqR package was used to estimate richness by extrapolating to 400,000 templates for PBMC samples and to 120,000 templates for tissue samples. Clonality was defined as one minus Pielou's evenness. Tissue-enriched TCRs were identified by differential abundance testing using productive amino-acid clonotypes, minimum total count 5 and alpha 0.1. Repertoire overlap between compartments was quantified with the Jaccard Index and Morisita Overlap Index. GLIPH grouped TCR beta CDR3s together with public tetramer-defined viral CDR3s, and a viral motif had to include at least three viral sequences and show V-gene enrichment. TCRdb took over this immuneACCESS table, retaining in-frame rearrangements with V and J assigned. Such tables are incomplete; in checked studies, under half of the missing clones stem from an unresolved V gene, and the remainder is unexplained. The DNA gave D and trimming, while V, J and clone size come from that table. The sample table lists approximately 41,000 clones, about 91% of them with a count of one. The ten top clones hold over 9.5% of the sample.

V is shortened by 0 bases, J by 6 bases, and the region joining them spans 14 bases. The CDR3 measures 15 amino acids from cysteine to phenylalanine. The DNA shown is the 45-base CDR3, in frame from base 1. The germline V gene specifies WSHSY as CDR1 and SAAADI as CDR2. At diagnosis, peripheral blood, uninvolved tumor-adjacent lung and tumor were collected and were preserved as a mix of fresh-frozen and FFPE material. For TCR repertoire profiling, the blood samples were analyzed as peripheral blood mononuclear cells. As concerns this clone: Its antigen is still unknown. No much larger clone exists at a distance of one base, and base qualities are not known.

The chain was built from TRBV10-2 and TRBJ1-2; the D gene identity is not certain. This TCR was recovered from a woman aged 40-69 years with stage II lung adenocarcinoma. Specimen: PBMCs, collected before any cancer treatment. The DNA is as follows: TGCGCCAGCAGTGAGTCGGGCATACTATGGGATGGCTACACCTTC. This encodes CASSESGILWDGYTF.